A single sample is the source of the 18 T cell receptor beta chains below, sequenced in a study of cytomegalovirus exposure and HLA in healthy donors. The assay was immunoSEQ multiplex PCR, and TCRdb's table has in-frame clones only and misses some. The table lists a few hundred thousand clones, over 80% of them singletons, with around an eighth in the top ten. Sequencing was done on a sample of PBMCs. The receptors derive from a woman in her twenties or thirties in good health and CMV-seropositive.

The chain combines TRBV4-3 with TRBJ2-1; the D is unclear. The V and J ends lost 5 bases and 3 bases respectively, with 8 bases between them. The CDR3 extends over 13 amino acids. Germline CDR1 and CDR2: LGHNA and YSLEER. CDR3 DNA: TGCGCCAGCAGCACCCGTCACTACAATGAGCAGTTCTTC. Amino acids: CASSTRHYNEQFF.

The chain has TRBV2 and TRBJ1-4; D call uncertain. The CDR3 has 11 amino acids. V was shortened by 8 bases and J by 7 bases, with 8 bases between the two germline ends. Per germline, CDR1 SNHLY and CDR2 FYNNEI. The CDR3 loop reads CASLEGEKLFF. CDR3 bases: TGTGCCAGCCTGGAGGGTGAAAAACTGTTTTTT.

V is TRBV29-1 and J is TRBJ1-1, with 7 bases aligning to TRBD1. Germline trimming cut 7 bases from V and 2 bases from J; bases unmatched to any gene: 7. Germline CDR1 SQVTM, CDR2 ANQGSEA. CDR3 length: 13 residues. CDR3 nucleotides: TGCAGCGCCCTGGGACAGACAAACACTGAAGCTTTCTTT. Translation gives CSALGQTNTEAFF.

V is TRBV4-3 and J is TRBJ1-1, with D unresolved. V lost 0 bases, J lost 1 base, and 9 bases lay in between. CDR1 is LGHNA and CDR2 is YSLEER in the germline V gene. CDR3 length: 15 amino acids. The CDR3 protein is CASSQEGQRNTEAFF. The DNA for the CDR3 is TGCGCCAGCAGCCAAGAAGGCCAGAGGAACACTGAAGCTTTCTTT.

This chain links TRBV5-1 with TRBJ2-1; perhaps TRBD1 as D (6 bases). V shed 5 bases and J shed 10 bases, with 19 bases lying between them. CDR1 and CDR2 from the germline V gene are SGHRS and YFSETQ. The length of the CDR3 is 14 residues. The CDR3 reads CASRFSGAGREQFF. CDR3 nucleotides: TGCGCCAGCAGGTTTTCAGGGGCGGGCCGCGAGCAGTTCTTC.

The V call is TRBV2, the J call TRBJ2-1; TRBD2 agrees at 8 bases. This CDR3 has 17 amino acids. The germline V gene encodes CDR1 SNHLY and CDR2 FYNNEI. V shed 1 base and J 8 bases; nucleotides not matched to a gene: 13. The CDR3, as DNA: TGTGCCAGCAGTGAAGAGCCCCCGGGGACTAGGGTCCATGAGCAGTTCTTC. Residues: CASSEEPPGTRVHEQFF. The whole variable domain, remainder taken from reference TRBV2 and TRBJ2-1, is EPEVTQTPSHQVTQMGQEVILRCVPISNHLYFYWYRQILGQKVEFLVSFYNNEISEKSEIFDDQFSVERPDGSNFTLKIRSTKLEDSAMYFCASSEEPPGTRVHEQFFGPGTRLTVL.

The V call is TRBV6-5, the J call TRBJ1-1, with D possibly TRBD1 on 6 matching bases. Trimming took off 6 bases at V and 1 base at J, with 12 bases between the two ends. Per the germline V gene, CDR1 is MNHEY and CDR2 is SVGAGI. The CDR3 extends over 14 amino acids. CDR3 in amino acids: CASRVWTENTEAFF. The CDR3 coding sequence is TGTGCCAGCAGAGTCTGGACAGAGAACACTGAAGCTTTCTTT.

The V and J genes are TRBV6-5 and TRBJ2-5; 8 bases map to TRBD1. CDR1 is MNHEY and CDR2 is SVGAGI in the germline V gene. J lost 5 bases, V lost 4 bases, and 9 bases had no gene match. CDR3 size: 15 residues. The CDR3 loop is CASSSRTGLRETQYF. The CDR3 DNA follows: TGTGCCAGCAGTTCAAGGACAGGGCTGAGGGAGACCCAGTACTTC.

The V call is TRBV9, the J call TRBJ2-2, with 10 positions matching TRBD2. With 3 bases clipped from V and 6 bases from J, the junction kept 8 bases outside the gene matches. Germline values: CDR1 SGDLS, CDR2 YYNGEE. This CDR3 is built from 16 residues. CDR3: CASSAEAGGPSGELFF. The CDR3 nucleotides read TGTGCCAGCAGCGCTGAAGCGGGAGGGCCATCCGGGGAGCTGTTTTTT.

The chain's CDR3 is CASSGGPGYEQYF. In DNA, the CDR3 is TGCGCCAGCAGTGGGGGACCCGGCTACGAGCAGTACTTC. The chain recombines TRBV10-2 with TRBJ2-7; either TRBD1 or TRBD2 may fit D (5 bases each). V gave up 4 bases and J gave up 3 bases, with 10 bases separating them. This CDR3 contains 13 residues. The V gene's germline CDR1 is WSHSY and CDR2 SAAADI.

This rearrangement joins TRBV28 to TRBJ2-7; the match to TRBD2 covers 7 bases. The CDR3 runs to 14 residues. The V and J ends lost 7 bases and 4 bases, in that order; junction bases with no gene match: 10. Germline V gives CDR1 MDHEN, CDR2 SYDVKM. The CDR3 protein is CASTRPGLTYEQYF. The DNA of the CDR3 is TGTGCCAGCACCCGTCCGGGACTAACTTACGAGCAGTACTTC.

This chain uses TRBV18 with TRBJ2-1, with D hard to call. Germline-derived CDR1 and CDR2 are KGHSH and LQKENI. V was cut by 0 bases and J by 4 bases, with 13 bases left in between. The CDR3 runs 16 residues. CDR3 in DNA: TGTGCCAGCTCACCACCGTCCCTTGCCCAATACAATGAGCAGTTCTTC. Encoded protein: CASSPPSLAQYNEQFF.

The J gene is TRBJ2-7, the V gene TRBV2; D assignment may be TRBD1 or TRBD2 (7 bases each). Germline-derived CDR1 and CDR2 are SNHLY and FYNNEI. There are 13 residues in the CDR3. V lost 6 bases and J 4 bases, leaving 13 bases between the germline ends. CDR3 nucleotides: TGTGCCAGCAGCAGGGGGGGCAAGTACGAGCAGTACTTC. Protein: CASSRGGKYEQYF.

A word on this clone: At the DNA level, this CDR3 is encoded by other sequences in the same sample as well. The chain recombines TRBV9 with TRBJ1-1; D unresolved. This CDR3 is 13 amino acids long. Germline V lookup: CDR1 SGDLS, CDR2 YYNGEE. Trimming took off 0 bases at V and 1 base at J, with 4 bases between the two ends. The CDR3 coding sequence is TGTGCCAGCAGCGTAGGTAAGAACACTGAAGCTTTCTTT. It yields the protein CASSVGKNTEAFF.

The chain joins TRBV28 to TRBJ2-1, with 8 positions matching TRBD1. Per the germline V gene, CDR1 is MDHEN and CDR2 is SYDVKM. J gave up 4 bases and V 6 bases, and 11 bases lay outside the gene matches. This CDR3 contains 16 residues. Here the CDR3 reads CASSPRTGTFYNEQFF. CDR3 nucleotide sequence: TGTGCCAGCAGCCCTCGGACAGGGACTTTTTACAATGAGCAGTTCTTC.

The chain employs TRBV7-2 and TRBJ2-4; 10 bases line up with TRBD1. This CDR3 has 14 amino acids. V was pared by 6 bases and J by 4 bases, with 3 bases of the junction left unmatched. Per germline, CDR1 SGHTA and CDR2 FQGNSA. The CDR3 DNA follows: TGTGCCAGCAGGACAGGGGGCTCAAAAAACATTCAGTACTTC. Protein sequence: CASRTGGSKNIQYF.

This chain uses TRBV11-2 with TRBJ2-7; TRBD1 might be the D (6 bases). This CDR3 has 12 residues. V lost 7 bases, J lost 7 bases, and 14 bases lay in between. Germline V gene sequence: CDR1 SGHAT, CDR2 FQNNGV. The CDR3 nucleotides read TGTGCCAGCATCATAACAGGGCATGAGCAGTACTTC. This codes for CASIITGHEQYF.

As regards this clone: At the DNA level, this CDR3 is encoded by other sequences in the same sample as well. The chain employs TRBV30 and TRBJ1-5; 7 bases align to TRBD1. With 2 bases clipped from V and 4 bases from J, the junction kept 2 bases outside the gene matches. The CDR3 is 13 residues long. Germline V CDR1 and CDR2: GTSNPN, SVGIG (reference sequence). The CDR3 DNA reads as TGTGCCTGGAGTAAACAGGGGAATCAGCCCCAGCATTTT. This codes for CAWSKQGNQPQHF.